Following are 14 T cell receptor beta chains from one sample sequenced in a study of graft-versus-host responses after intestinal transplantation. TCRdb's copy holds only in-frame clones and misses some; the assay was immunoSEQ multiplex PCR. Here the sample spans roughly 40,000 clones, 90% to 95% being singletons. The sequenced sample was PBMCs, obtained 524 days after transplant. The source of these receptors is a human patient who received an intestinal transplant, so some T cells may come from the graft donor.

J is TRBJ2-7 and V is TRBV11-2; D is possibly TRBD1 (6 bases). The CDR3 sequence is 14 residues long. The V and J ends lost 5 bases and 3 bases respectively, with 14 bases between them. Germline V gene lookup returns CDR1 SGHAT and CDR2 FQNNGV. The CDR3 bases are TGTGCCAGCAGCCGAGCCGGACAGAACTACGAGCAGTACTTC. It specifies CASSRAGQNYEQYF.

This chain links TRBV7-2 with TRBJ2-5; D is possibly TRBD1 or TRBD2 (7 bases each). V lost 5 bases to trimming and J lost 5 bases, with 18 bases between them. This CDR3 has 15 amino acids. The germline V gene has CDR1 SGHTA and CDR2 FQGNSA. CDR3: CASSQGGGAVETQYF. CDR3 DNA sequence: TGTGCCAGCAGCCAGGGGGGAGGGGCTGTGGAGACCCAGTACTTC.

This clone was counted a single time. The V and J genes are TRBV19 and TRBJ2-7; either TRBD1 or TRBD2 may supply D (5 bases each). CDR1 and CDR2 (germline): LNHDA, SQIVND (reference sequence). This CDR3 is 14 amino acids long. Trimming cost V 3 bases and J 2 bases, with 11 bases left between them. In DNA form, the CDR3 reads TGTGCCAGTAGTATTGGGGGTCGGGCCTACGAGCAGTACTTC. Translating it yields CASSIGGRAYEQYF.

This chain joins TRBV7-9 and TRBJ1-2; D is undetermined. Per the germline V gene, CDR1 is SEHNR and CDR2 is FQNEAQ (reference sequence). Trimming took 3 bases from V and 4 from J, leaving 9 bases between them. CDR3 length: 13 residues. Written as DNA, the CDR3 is TGTGCCAGCAGCTTTGCAGGTGGCTATGGCTACACCTTC. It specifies CASSFAGGYGYTF.

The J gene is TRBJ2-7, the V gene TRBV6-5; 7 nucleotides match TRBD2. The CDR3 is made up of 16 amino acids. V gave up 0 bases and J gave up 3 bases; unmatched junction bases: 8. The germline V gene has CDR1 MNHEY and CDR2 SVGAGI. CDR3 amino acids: CASSYSGLDIIYEQYF. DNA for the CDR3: TGTGCCAGCAGTTACTCTGGACTAGATATAATCTACGAGCAGTACTTC.

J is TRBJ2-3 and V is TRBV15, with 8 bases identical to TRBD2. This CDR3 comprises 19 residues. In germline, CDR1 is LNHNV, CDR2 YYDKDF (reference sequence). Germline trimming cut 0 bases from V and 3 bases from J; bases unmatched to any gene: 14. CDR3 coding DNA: TGTGCCACCAGCAGAGATCTGTCACTAGCGGACTCGGGGACAGATACGCAGTATTTT. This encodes CATSRDLSLADSGTDTQYF.

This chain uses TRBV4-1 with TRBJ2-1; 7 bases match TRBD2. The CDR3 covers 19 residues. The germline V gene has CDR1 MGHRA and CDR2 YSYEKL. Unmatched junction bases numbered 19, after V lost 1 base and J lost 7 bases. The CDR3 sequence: CASSQGVGLGTTSANEQFF. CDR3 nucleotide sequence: TGCGCCAGCAGCCAAGGGGTGGGTCTGGGGACTACGAGTGCGAATGAGCAGTTCTTC.

The CDR3 region is CASSQGPIYTQYF. The CDR3 DNA sequence: TGTGCCAGCAGCCAGGGCCCGATTTATACGCAGTATTTT. The chain employs TRBV14 and TRBJ2-3; D unclear. V was shortened by 3 bases and J by 7 bases, with 11 bases between the two germline ends. This CDR3 has 13 amino acids. CDR1 is SGHDN, CDR2 FVKESK, per germline.

The CDR3 region is CASSLWVTGGSEQFF. The CDR3 DNA reads as TGTGCCAGCAGTTTATGGGTTACAGGGGGCAGTGAGCAGTTCTTC. The rearrangement joins TRBV27 to TRBJ2-1; 9 nucleotides match TRBD1. The CDR3 extends over 15 amino acids. Germline V CDR1 and CDR2: MNHEY, SMNVEV (reference sequence). V gave up 1 base and J gave up 9 bases; unmatched junction bases: 7.

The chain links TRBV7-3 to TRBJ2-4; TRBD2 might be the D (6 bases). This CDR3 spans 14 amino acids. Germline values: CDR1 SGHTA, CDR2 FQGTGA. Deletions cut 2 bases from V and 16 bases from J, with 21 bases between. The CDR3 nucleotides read TGTGCCAGCAGCTTACAGGCTTCCGGGAGTCGGGTCTACTTC. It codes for CASSLQASGSRVYF. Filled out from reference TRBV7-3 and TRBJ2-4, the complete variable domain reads GAGVSQTPSNKVTEKGKYVELRCDPISGHTALYWYRQSLGQGPEFLIYFQGTGAADDSGLPNDRFFAVRPEGSVSTLKIQRTERGDSAVYLCASSLQASGSRVYFGAGTRLSVL.

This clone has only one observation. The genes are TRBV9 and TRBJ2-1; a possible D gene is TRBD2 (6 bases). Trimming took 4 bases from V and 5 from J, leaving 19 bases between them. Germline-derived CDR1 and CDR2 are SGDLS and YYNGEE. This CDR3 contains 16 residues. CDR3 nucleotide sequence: TGTGCCAGCAGCCCCAATCCGGCGGGCGGGAACAATGAGCAGTTCTTC. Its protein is CASSPNPAGGNNEQFF.

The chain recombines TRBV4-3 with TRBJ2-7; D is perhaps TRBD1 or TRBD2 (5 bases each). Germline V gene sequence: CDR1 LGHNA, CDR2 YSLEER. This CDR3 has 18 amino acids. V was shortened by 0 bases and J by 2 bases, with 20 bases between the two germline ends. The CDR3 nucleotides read TGCGCCAGCAGCCAAGAATGGGATATAGAGGGACCAACCTACGAGCAGTACTTC. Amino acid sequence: CASSQEWDIEGPTYEQYF.

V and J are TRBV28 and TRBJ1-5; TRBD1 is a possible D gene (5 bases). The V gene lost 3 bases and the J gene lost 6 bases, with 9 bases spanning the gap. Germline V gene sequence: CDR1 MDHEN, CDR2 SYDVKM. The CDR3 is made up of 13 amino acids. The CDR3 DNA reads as TGTGCCAGCAGTTTGCTAGGGACTCAGCCCCAGCATTTT. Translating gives CASSLLGTQPQHF.

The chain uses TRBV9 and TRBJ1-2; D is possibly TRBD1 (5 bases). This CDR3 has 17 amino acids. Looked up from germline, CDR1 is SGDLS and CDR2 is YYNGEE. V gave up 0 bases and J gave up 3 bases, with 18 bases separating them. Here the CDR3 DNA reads TGTGCCAGCAGCGTAGACGGAACAGGAATCGGGGACTATGGCTACACCTTC. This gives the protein CASSVDGTGIGDYGYTF.